This passage covers 3 T cell receptor beta chains from one sample sequenced in a study of blood T cell dynamics during melanoma immunotherapy (dated by TCRdb to the early 2020s). The library was prepared using the immunoSEQ multiplex PCR assay. Held by TCRdb, this immuneACCESS table contains in-frame sequences only and omits some clones. Under half of the omission traces to an unresolved V gene where checked; the cause of the rest is unknown. Here the sample has more than 6,500 clones; 65% to 85% occur a single time. The ten largest clones add up to around 39% of the sample. The sample's time point label is to be understood as: pre-treatment baseline. This specimen was blood, taken from a patient treated with checkpoint blockade. These receptors came from a human donor with melanoma. Some clones in this sample may be carry-over from other donors' samples.

V usage is TRBV2 and J usage is TRBJ2-1, with 8 nucleotides matching TRBD1. The germline V gene has CDR1 SNHLY and CDR2 FYNNEI. V shed 7 bases, J shed 5 bases, and the junction held 4 bases outside the gene matches. The CDR3 covers 13 residues. The CDR3 DNA reads as TGTGCCAGCAACCCGGACAGGGACAATGAGCAGTTCTTC. As protein: CASNPDRDNEQFF.

The V gene is TRBV9, the J gene TRBJ2-5; D not certain. The germline V and J ends were trimmed by 3 bases and 7 bases, with 16 bases remaining between them. CDR3 size: 14 residues. Per the germline V gene, CDR1 is SGDLS and CDR2 is YYNGEE. CDR3 DNA sequence: TGTGCCAGCAGCGCCGTCTCCCAGAGAGGGACCCAGTACTTC. It translates to CASSAVSQRGTQYF.

The genes are TRBV27 and TRBJ2-1, with 13 nucleotides matching TRBD2. Germline lookup yields CDR1 MNHEY and CDR2 SMNVEV (reference sequence). The V segment lost 8 bases and the J segment 8 bases; nucleotides outside the gene matches: 9. This CDR3 is 15 amino acids long. The chain's CDR3 is CASSKRTSGGYEQFF. The CDR3 bases are TGTGCCAGCTCAAAACGGACTAGCGGGGGCTATGAGCAGTTCTTC.